This is a list of T cell receptor beta chains from one sample in a study of blood T cell repertoires in COVID-19. The assay was immunoSEQ multiplex PCR, and TCRdb's table has in-frame clones only and misses some. The sample comprises just under 350,000 clones, about nine tenths of which are singletons, and 5.5% to 7.5% rests with the top ten. The specimen was peripheral blood. These receptors were collected from a woman in her 70s with COVID-19, enrolled during active disease. Each CDR3 is given with its conserved first and last residue. A D gene is named only where the DNA matches it firmly. Size is omitted from some rows. Given values are once, few, many or a class for expanded clones.

-	TRBV11-2	TRBJ1-2	once	TGTGCCAGCAGCTGGGAGGGGGACGGCTACACCTTC	CASSWEGDGYTF
-	TRBV11-2	TRBJ1-2	-	TGTGCCAGCAGGCCCTCGGGGGTATATGGCTACACCTTC	CASRPSGVYGYTF
TRBD1	TRBV7-8	TRBJ1-2	-	TGTGCCAGCAGCGTCAGGACAGGGGATCGTGGCTACACCTTC	CASSVRTGDRGYTF
TRBD1	TRBV28	TRBJ1-4	-	TGTGCCAGCAGGTTCCGGGACAGGGATGAAAAACTGTTTTTT	CASRFRDRDEKLFF
-	TRBV3-1/TRBV3-2	TRBJ2-5	-	TGTGCCAGCAGCCAAGTCTCAGTGGCTTGGGAGACCCAGTACTTC	CASSQVSVAWETQYF
TRBD2	TRBV6-5	TRBJ2-1	-	TGTGCCAGCAGTTACGGCGGGGGAGGAATAGGTGAGCAGTTCTTC	CASSYGGGGIGEQFF
TRBD2	TRBV5-4	TRBJ2-3	-	TGTGCCAGCAGCAAAACCCCGGGACTAGCGGGGGGCACAGATACGCAGTATTTT	CASSKTPGLAGGTDTQYF
TRBD1	TRBV10-3	TRBJ2-1	-	TGTGCCATCAGTGATTTCAGGGGGCTAGAGGATGAGCAGTTCTTC	CAISDFRGLEDEQFF
TRBD2	TRBV7-9	TRBJ2-1	-	TGTGCCAGCAGCCCCCCAGCGGGGGGGCCCCATGAGCAGTTCTTC	CASSPPAGGPHEQFF
TRBD1	TRBV10-3	TRBJ1-3	-	TGTGCCATCAAGGGGACAGTTAACTCTGGAAACACCATATATTTT	CAIKGTVNSGNTIYF
-	TRBV12-3/TRBV12-4	TRBJ2-5	-	TGTGCCAGCAGGCAGGTGGCTCAGGAGACCCAGTACTTC	CASRQVAQETQYF
TRBD1	TRBV5-1	TRBJ1-1	-	TGCGCCAGCAGCATAGGACAGGGGGACACTGAAGCTTTCTTT	CASSIGQGDTEAFF
-	TRBV11-1	TRBJ2-2	-	TGTGCCAGCAGCCGGTCGGGCACCGGGGAGCTGTTTTTT	CASSRSGTGELFF
-	TRBV13	TRBJ2-7	-	TGTGCCAGCAGCTCCCTAGCGAACCACGAGCAGTACTTC	CASSSLANHEQYF
TRBD2	TRBV9	TRBJ2-5	-	TGTGCCAGCAGCGTAGCCCTAGCGGGGGGCCAAGAGACCCAGTACTTC	CASSVALAGGQETQYF
-	TRBV7-9	TRBJ2-7	-	TGTGCCAGCAGCATAGGGACGGAGGACGAGCAGTACTTC	CASSIGTEDEQYF
TRBD2	TRBV4-2	TRBJ2-3	-	TGTGCCAGCAGCCAAGACCCGGAGGGCGCGGGAGGGGCAGATACGCAGTATTTT	CASSQDPEGAGGADTQYF
TRBD2	TRBV4-1	TRBJ2-1	-	TGCGCCAGCAGCGCCCCCGGGACTAGCGGACACAATGAGCAGTTCTTC	CASSAPGTSGHNEQFF
-	TRBV7-9	TRBJ1-1	-	TGTGCCAGCAGCCCACCCGGGGGGCTTTCGACTGAAGCTTTCTTT	CASSPPGGLSTEAFF
TRBD1	TRBV5-1	TRBJ1-5	few	TGCGCCAGCAGCCTGGGGACAGCTGATAGCAATCAGCCCCAGCATTTT	CASSLGTADSNQPQHF
TRBD2	TRBV9	TRBJ2-5	-	TGTGCCAGCAGCGCTAGCGGGGGGGCCTTTGAGACCCAGTACTTC	CASSASGGAFETQYF
TRBD1	TRBV6-5	TRBJ2-7	-	TGTGCCAGCAGTCACCGGGACAGGGACCACGAGCAATACTTC	CASSHRDRDHEQYF
-	TRBV28	TRBJ2-7	-	TGTGCCAGCAGTCAACAGGGAACCCGCATATACTTC	CASSQQGTRIYF
-	TRBV28	TRBJ1-2	-	TGTGCCAGCAGTTCAGGACAGAGGACCTATGGCTACACCTTC	CASSSGQRTYGYTF
TRBD2	TRBV28	TRBJ2-7	-	TGTGCCAGCAGTCGGGGGGAAGCCACCTACGAGCAGTACTTC	CASSRGEATYEQYF
-	TRBV28	TRBJ1-2	few	TGTGCCAGCAGTTCAACAACAGGACGCTACACCTTC	CASSSTTGRYTF
-	TRBV12-3/TRBV12-4	TRBJ1-1	-	TGTGCCAGCAGTTTAGGAGGGAACACTGAAGCTTTCTTT	CASSLGGNTEAFF
-	TRBV18	TRBJ1-3	-	TGTGCCAGCTCCCGAGCACGGACAGACTCTGGAAACACCATATATTTT	CASSRARTDSGNTIYF
TRBD1	TRBV3-1/TRBV3-2	TRBJ1-6	-	TGTGCCAGCAGCTACCGGGACAGGGGATTGAATAATTCACCCCTCCACTTT	CASSYRDRGLNNSPLHF
TRBD1	TRBV6-2/TRBV6-3	TRBJ2-7	-	TGTGCCAGCAGTTCTAGACAGGGCCACTACGAGCAGTACTTC	CASSSRQGHYEQYF
TRBD1	TRBV5-1	TRBJ1-2	-	TGCGCCAGCAGCCAGGGCCAGGGGGTAATCTATGGCTACACCTTC	CASSQGQGVIYGYTF
TRBD2	TRBV10-2	TRBJ2-1	once	TGCGCCAGCAGCCTTACTAGCGGGGGTTACAATGAGCAGTTCTTC	CASSLTSGGYNEQFF
TRBD1	TRBV28	TRBJ2-7	-	TGTGCCAGCAGTATCTCCGGGACAGCTTACGAGCAGTACTTC	CASSISGTAYEQYF
-	TRBV10-3	TRBJ1-3	-	TGTGCCACGTCGTACAATGGGCAGGCTGGAAACACCATATATTTT	CATSYNGQAGNTIYF
TRBD2	TRBV6-5	TRBJ2-7	-	TGTGCCAGCAGCCGACTAGCGGGGGATAACTACGAGCAGTACTTC	CASSRLAGDNYEQYF
-	TRBV14	TRBJ1-2	-	TGTGCCAGCAGCCCGACAGTCAACTCTAACTATGGCTACACCTTC	CASSPTVNSNYGYTF
-	TRBV7-7	TRBJ2-1	-	TGTGCCAGCAGCTTAGACAGCTACGACAAATGGAATGAGCAGTTCTTC	CASSLDSYDKWNEQFF
TRBD1	TRBV28	TRBJ1-2	-	TGTGCCAGCGCCACCACCGGGACAGGGGGTTCCGGGGGCTACACCTTC	CASATTGTGGSGGYTF
TRBD1	TRBV27	TRBJ2-7	-	TGTGCCAGCAGTCCCCCGGGACAGGGGTTTTGGGAGCAGTACTTC	CASSPPGQGFWEQYF